What follows are 20 T cell receptor beta chains derived from one specimen sequenced in a study of blood T cells in healthy people across ages. Primed by a sample-barcoded 5' primer and a J-beta primer mix, a second PCR proceeded for 7 to 11 cycles. TCRdb re-derived calls from the 5' RACE reads in MiXCR, one entry per CDR3 protein. The repertoire has about 1.8 million distinct CDR3 sequences, around half of them found once; the top ten carry 2% to 2.5%. The specimen was blood. The receptors derive from a woman aged 40 to 55 in good health.

The gene calls are TRBV5-6 and TRBJ2-7, with 9 bases matching TRBD2. V dropped 4 bases and J dropped 4; count of bases not matched to a gene: 18. The CDR3 is 18 amino acids. Germline CDR1 reads SGHDT; CDR2 reads YYEEEE. As DNA, the CDR3 is TGTGCCAGCAGCCCTTCGGTGGGCGTCAGCGGGGGGTCTTACGAGCAGTACTTC. This sequence encodes CASSPSVGVSGGSYEQYF.

This clonotype appeared a few times. The chain has TRBV27 and TRBJ2-5; 9 bases match TRBD1. The CDR3 has 17 amino acids. Unmatched junction bases numbered 10, after V lost 4 bases and J lost 1 base. CDR1 MNHEY and CDR2 SMNVEV come from the germline V gene (reference sequence). The CDR3 sequence: CASSSTTGGASQETQYF. Written as DNA, the CDR3 is TGTGCCAGCAGTTCGACTACAGGGGGCGCGTCCCAAGAGACCCAGTACTTC.

This clonotype came up a few times. The chain links TRBV28 to TRBJ2-3, with D tentatively TRBD1 (7 bases). This CDR3 is built from 16 residues. Looked up from germline, CDR1 is MDHEN and CDR2 is SYDVKM. Trimming left V 6 bases short and J 1 base short, with 17 bases between. In nucleotides, the CDR3 is TGTGCCAGCAGACGAGGAGGGGGCTGGGGCACAGATACGCAGTATTTT. As protein: CASRRGGGWGTDTQYF.

CDR3 in amino acids: CSATRTSGGYNEQYF. The CDR3 DNA reads TGCAGTGCTACCCGGACTAGCGGGGGGTACAATGAGCAGTACTTC. This sequence joins TRBV20-1 and TRBJ2-1; 14 bases are shared with TRBD2. The J call may be incorrect, as the DNA end agrees better with TRBJ2-7. Germline CDR1 is DFQATT and CDR2 is SNEGSKA (reference sequence). This CDR3 region has 15 residues.

As to this clonotype: A much more abundant neighbour one base away suggests this may be a read error. The genes are TRBV27 and TRBJ2-5; 9 bases are shared with TRBD1. This CDR3 contains 14 residues. Germline V gene lookup returns CDR1 MNHEY and CDR2 SMNVEV (reference sequence). The CDR3 DNA is TGTGCCGGCAGTTGGGGACAGGGTCAAGAGACCCAGTACTTC. It is translated as CAGSWGQGQETQYF.

The gene calls are TRBV18 and TRBJ2-4, with D perhaps TRBD1 or TRBD2 (5 bases each). The DNA end favors TRBJ2-7, so the J call may be wrong. This CDR3 comprises 13 residues. The germline gives CDR1 KGHSH, CDR2 LQKENI. CDR3 loop: CASALGAAYEQYF. Here the CDR3 DNA reads TGTGCCAGCGCCCTCGGGGCCGCCTACGAGCAGTACTTC.

J is TRBJ1-2 and V is TRBV6-1; 7 nucleotides match TRBD1. The CDR3 spans 15 residues. V was clipped by 7 bases and J by 5 bases; unmatched bases: 13. Germline V gene data show CDR1 as MNHNS and CDR2 as SASEGT. In nucleotides, the CDR3 is TGTGCCAGCACCTACTCAACAGGGGTCGGATATGGCTACACCTTC. It is translated as CASTYSTGVGYGYTF.

This clonotype was found a few times. The chain uses TRBV4-3 and TRBJ2-3; 11 bases are shared with TRBD2. CDR1 and CDR2 (germline): LGHNA, YSLEER. CDR3 size: 15 residues. V dropped 5 bases and J dropped 5; count of bases not matched to a gene: 6. CDR3 protein: CASSSFGLAGDTQYF. The CDR3 DNA is TGCGCCAGCAGCTCATTTGGACTAGCGGGAGATACGCAGTATTTT.

The J gene is TRBJ2-1, the V gene TRBV20-1, with 13 bases identical to TRBD2. Germline V lookup: CDR1 DFQATT, CDR2 SNEGSKA (reference sequence). The J segment lost 12 bases and the V segment lost 0 bases, leaving 11 bases of the junction unmatched. The CDR3 is 16 amino acids. The CDR3 loop is CSARDGETSGGSPQFF. Written as DNA, the CDR3 is TGCAGTGCTAGAGATGGGGAGACTAGCGGGGGGTCTCCGCAGTTCTTC.

Concerning this clonotype: Germline and junction disagree at one end, which may indicate a read error. The chain carries TRBV27 and TRBJ2-5, with TRBD2 as a possible D gene (5 bases). CDR3 length: 14 amino acids. Germline loops: CDR1 MNHEY, CDR2 SMNVEV (reference sequence). The CDR3: CASSLRGNHETQYF. CDR3 in DNA: TGTGCCAGCAGTTTAAGAGGGAACCACGAGACCCAGTACTTC.

V and J are TRBV6-5 and TRBJ2-7; 11 bases are a match to TRBD1. With V trimmed by 6 bases and J by 2 bases, 3 bases remained unmatched. The CDR3 is made up of 14 amino acids. CDR1 and CDR2 from the germline V gene are MNHEY and SVGAGI. CDR3 sequence (DNA): TGTGCCAGCAGGGCGGGACAGGGGGCCTACGAGCAGTACTTC. It is translated as CASRAGQGAYEQYF.

The V gene is TRBV7-9, the J gene TRBJ1-2, with D uncertain. CDR1 is SEHNR, CDR2 FQNEAQ, per germline (reference sequence). Trimming removed 0 bases at V and 10 bases at J, with 21 bases between. This CDR3 has 16 residues. CDR3 sequence: CASSLAFGLATPYYTF. CDR3 in DNA: TGTGCCAGCAGCTTAGCGTTTGGGTTGGCAACACCTTACTACACCTTC.

This clonotype was counted only a few times. V usage is TRBV27 and J usage is TRBJ2-7; D may be TRBD2 (5 bases). Trimming took off 3 bases at V and 10 bases at J, with 19 bases between the two ends. The CDR3 is 14 amino acids. Per the germline V gene, CDR1 is MNHEY and CDR2 is SMNVEV (reference sequence). DNA of the CDR3: TGTGCCAGCAGTTTGGGTGGACTTGATGGTATCCAGTACTTC. This codes for CASSLGGLDGIQYF.

This clonotype appeared a few times. V and J are TRBV7-3 and TRBJ2-5; the D is unclear. The CDR3 length is 12 residues. Germline V gene data show CDR1 as SGHTA and CDR2 as FQGTGA. V lost 5 bases to trimming and J lost 7 bases, with 11 bases between them. The CDR3 DNA reads as TGTGCCAGCAGCGTTAAAGGCGGGACCCAGTACTTC. Amino acids: CASSVKGGTQYF. The variable domain in full, with the rest retrieved from reference TRBV7-3 and TRBJ2-5, is GAGVSQTPSNKVTEKGKYVELRCDPISGHTALYWYRQSLGQGPEFLIYFQGTGAADDSGLPNDRFFAVRPEGSVSTLKIQRTERGDSAVYLCASSVKGGTQYFGPGTRLLVL.

This clonotype was observed a handful of times. The CDR3 sequence: CSASTGTSGRETQYF. The CDR3, as DNA: TGCAGTGCTAGTACCGGGACTAGCGGGCGGGAGACCCAGTACTTC. The chain uses TRBV20-1 and TRBJ2-7, with 12 bases lining up with TRBD2. The J call is doubtful: the DNA matches TRBJ2-5 better. There are 15 residues in the CDR3. Germline V gene lookup returns CDR1 DFQATT and CDR2 SNEGSKA (reference sequence).

This clonotype showed up just once. The chain employs TRBV3-1 and TRBJ2-1; D may match TRBD1 or TRBD2 (5 bases each). The CDR3 totals 17 residues. Germline V gene sequence: CDR1 LGHDT, CDR2 YNNKEL (reference sequence). V lost 0 bases and J lost 0, with 12 bases in between. The CDR3 DNA is TGTGCCAGCAGCCAAGATAGCGAAGACAGCTCCTACAATGAGCAGTTCTTC. It translates to CASSQDSEDSSYNEQFF.

CDR3 residues: CASSAGGSYPYEQYF. For the CDR3, the DNA is TGTGCCAGCAGCGCCGGTGGCTCCTACCCCTACGAGCAGTACTTC. This chain links TRBV3-1 with TRBJ2-5; D is unclear. The J call is doubtful: the DNA matches TRBJ2-7 better. This CDR3 has 15 residues. From germline, CDR1 is LGHDT and CDR2 YNNKEL (reference sequence).

The chain couples TRBV7-3 to TRBJ2-1; D is undetermined. Germline loops: CDR1 SGHTA, CDR2 FQGTGA. The ends were cut back, 6 bases at V and 6 bases at J, with 15 bases in the middle. The CDR3 extends over 14 amino acids. The CDR3, as DNA: TGTGCCAGCAGGTCAAGGGTTGAAGGCAATGAGCAGTTCTTC. Protein product: CASRSRVEGNEQFF.

Remarks on this clonotype: Germline is not matched at one junction end, which may reflect a read error. V usage is TRBV20-1 and J usage is TRBJ2-1, with 11 bases matching TRBD2. This CDR3 is 19 amino acids long. The germline V gene has CDR1 DFQATT and CDR2 SNEGSKA (reference sequence). The CDR3 DNA is TGCAGTGCTAGCGGTGACCTAGCGGGGGGCAGTCTCTCCTACAATGGGCAGTTCTTC. Translation: CSASGDLAGGSLSYNGQFF.

CDR3 residues: CASSPAGLGYTF. CDR3 nucleotide sequence: TGTGCCAGCAGCCCCGCTGGGCTTGGCTACACCTTC. The chain joins TRBV13 to TRBJ1-2; D is unresolved. Germline CDR1 PRHDT, CDR2 FYEKMQ (reference sequence). The V end lost 5 bases, the J end lost 7 bases, and 11 bases lay between the germline ends. The CDR3 is made up of 12 amino acids.